This TCR beta chain derives from a study of preoperative IRX-2 immunotherapy in early breast cancer. The treatment denotes: preoperative locoregional IRX-2 cytokine immunotherapy. This phase Ib study tested locoregional IRX-2 cytokine immunotherapy given before surgery. TCRdb's copy holds only in-frame clones and misses some; the assay was immunoSEQ multiplex PCR. Of 30,000 to 45,000 clones in the sample, about four fifths were seen once. The CDR3 is 15 amino acids. Germline CDR1 SGHDN, CDR2 FVKESK. Trimming took off 0 bases at V and 5 bases at J, with 13 bases between the two ends. The V gene is TRBV14, the J gene TRBJ2-5, with D perhaps given as TRBD1 or TRBD2 (5 bases each). Source: lymph node tissue, taken after IRX-2 immunotherapy. This TCR derives from a human donor with breast cancer. CDR3 loop: CASSQDIRGGETQYF. The CDR3 coding sequence is TGTGCCAGCAGCCAAGATATAAGGGGCGGGGAGACCCAGTACTTC.